The 27 T cell receptor beta chains below were found in one sample sequenced in a study of blood T cell repertoires in COVID-19. The assay was immunoSEQ multiplex PCR, and TCRdb's table has in-frame clones only and misses some. The sample has some 200,000 clones, roughly 76% seen once. The sample consisted of peripheral blood. The receptors shown here come from a woman aged 45 to 65 with active or convalescent COVID-19.

V and J are TRBV9 and TRBJ1-4, with no clear D. The V and J ends lost 0 bases and 8 bases respectively, with 17 bases between them. The CDR3 is 16 residues long. The V gene's germline CDR1 is SGDLS and CDR2 YYNGEE. CDR3 region: CASSVVGESRVEKLFF. CDR3 bases: TGTGCCAGCAGCGTAGTCGGCGAGAGCCGGGTAGAAAAACTGTTTTTT.

V and J are TRBV7-2 and TRBJ2-5, with TRBD2 as a possible D gene (6 bases). Germline V CDR1 and CDR2: SGHTA, FQGNSA. Trimming removed 0 bases from V and 1 base from J, with 9 bases in between. The CDR3 is 15 residues long. The CDR3 is CASSLAGTPQETQYF. The CDR3 nucleotides are TGTGCCAGCAGCTTAGCCGGGACTCCCCAAGAGACCCAGTACTTC.

The V and J genes are TRBV18 and TRBJ1-2, with 7 nucleotides matching TRBD1. CDR1 and CDR2 (germline): KGHSH, LQKENI. V lost 3 bases and J lost 4; bases outside the gene matches: 5. This CDR3 is built from 14 residues. As DNA, the CDR3 is TGTGCCAGCTCACCCAAACAGGGGCTCTATGGCTACACCTTC. Translated: CASSPKQGLYGYTF.

V and J are TRBV28 and TRBJ1-5, with D uncertain. This CDR3 is built from 15 residues. V was cut by 4 bases and J by 3 bases, with 13 bases left in between. Germline CDR1 reads MDHEN; CDR2 reads SYDVKM. The CDR3 bases are TGTGCCAGCAGTTCCCCCGGCGGCCTCAATCAGCCCCAGCATTTT. Protein product: CASSSPGGLNQPQHF. Combining the CDR3 with reference TRBV28 and TRBJ1-5 gives the whole variable domain DVKVTQSSRYLVKRTGEKVFLECVQDMDHENMFWYRQDPGLGLRLIYFSYDVKMKEKGDIPEGYSVSREKKERFSLILESASTNQTSMYLCASSSPGGLNQPQHFGDGTRLSIL.

This sequence joins TRBV19 and TRBJ1-1; 10 nucleotides match TRBD1. J lost 10 bases, V lost 9 bases, and 11 bases had no gene match. The V gene's germline CDR1 is LNHDA and CDR2 SQIVND (reference sequence). CDR3 length equals 13 residues. This CDR3 is CARRQGAGSRAFF. Written as DNA, the CDR3 is TGTGCCAGACGACAGGGGGCCGGGTCTAGAGCTTTCTTT.

The genes are TRBV7-2 and TRBJ2-1, with D tentatively TRBD1 (5 bases). Germline CDR1 is SGHTA and CDR2 is FQGNSA. The CDR3 extends over 15 amino acids. V lost 4 bases, J lost 0 bases, and 10 bases lay in between. The CDR3 loop is CASSSDSSSYNEQFF. The CDR3, as DNA: TGTGCCAGCAGCTCCGACAGTAGCTCCTACAATGAGCAGTTCTTC.

The V gene is TRBV6-5, the J gene TRBJ1-6; D perhaps matches TRBD1 (6 bases). V was pared by 5 bases and J by 6 bases, with 14 bases between. Germline loops: CDR1 MNHEY, CDR2 SVGAGI. This CDR3 spans 15 amino acids. The CDR3 nucleotides read TGTGCCAGCAGTCCCCCTGGGGGGGCTAATTCACCCCTCCACTTT. Its translation is CASSPPGGANSPLHF.

The V and J genes are TRBV28 and TRBJ1-6; 7 bases align to TRBD1. CDR1 is MDHEN, CDR2 SYDVKM, per germline. This CDR3 has 14 residues. Trimming removed 8 bases from V and 9 bases from J; junction bases left unmatched: 10. CDR3 region: CASPRQGGSSPLHF. The CDR3 DNA follows: TGTGCCAGCCCCCGACAAGGGGGCTCTTCACCCCTCCACTTT. Filled out from reference TRBV28 and TRBJ1-6, the complete variable domain reads DVKVTQSSRYLVKRTGEKVFLECVQDMDHENMFWYRQDPGLGLRLIYFSYDVKMKEKGDIPEGYSVSREKKERFSLILESASTNQTSMYLCASPRQGGSSPLHFGNGTRLTVT.

In its sample, this clone was seen once. This sequence joins TRBV5-4 and TRBJ1-3; D remains unclear. Germline loops: CDR1 SGHNT, CDR2 YYREEE (reference sequence). The CDR3 covers 16 residues. The V and J ends lost 4 bases and 0 bases respectively, with 14 bases between them. The CDR3 spells CASSLGLPSSGNTIYF. In DNA, the CDR3 is TGTGCCAGCAGCCTGGGCCTTCCCAGCTCTGGAAACACCATATATTTT.

This clone was found once. The CDR3 is CASSSLGGATNEKLFF. The CDR3 DNA reads as TGTGCCAGCAGCTCCCTCGGAGGGGCAACTAATGAAAAACTGTTTTTT. The V and J genes are TRBV7-2 and TRBJ1-4; tentative D call: TRBD1 (5 bases). Germline lookup yields CDR1 SGHTA and CDR2 FQGNSA. V was clipped by 4 bases and J by 0 bases, with 12 bases between them. This CDR3 is 16 amino acids long.

The V gene is TRBV2, the J gene TRBJ2-1, with no clear D. Trimming pared 6 bases from V and 7 bases from J, leaving 16 bases between. CDR1 is SNHLY, CDR2 FYNNEI, per germline. The CDR3 is 14 amino acids. CDR3 DNA sequence: TGTGCCAGCAGGGGCCAAGTAGGTAGGAATGAGCAGTTCTTC. This codes for CASRGQVGRNEQFF.

Only a few counts were recorded for this clone. This chain joins TRBV18 and TRBJ2-7, with a weak D call TRBD1 (5 bases). V gave up 6 bases and J gave up 1 base, with 16 bases separating them. Germline CDR1 and CDR2: KGHSH and LQKENI. The CDR3 is 15 residues long. The CDR3 DNA reads as TGTGCCAGCTCGGAGACAGAAATTCTTTCCTACGAGCAGTACTTC. Protein: CASSETEILSYEQYF. The entire variable domain, with the rest obtained from reference TRBV18 and TRBJ2-7, is as follows: NAGVMQNPRHLVRRRGQEARLRCSPMKGHSHVYWYRQLPEEGLKFMVYLQKENIIDESGMPKERFSAEFPKEGPSILRIQQVVRGDSAAYFCASSETEILSYEQYFGPGTRLTVT.

The chain links TRBV4-1 to TRBJ1-2; D call uncertain. The germline V gene encodes CDR1 MGHRA and CDR2 YSYEKL. Trimming left V 0 bases short and J 4 bases short, with 12 bases between. The CDR3 is 15 amino acids. CDR3 DNA sequence: TGCGCCAGCAGCCAAGACAGACGGACTTCCTATGGCTACACCTTC. This codes for CASSQDRRTSYGYTF.

V usage is TRBV5-1 and J usage is TRBJ2-1, with 10 bases matching TRBD2. The CDR3 is made up of 16 amino acids. Germline lookup yields CDR1 SGHRS and CDR2 YFSETQ. Trimming at V came to 1 base and at J to 9 bases, leaving 10 bases not matched to a gene. As DNA, the CDR3 is TGCGCCAGCAGCTTGTCGCCTAGCGGGAGTTCGGGTGAGCAGTTCTTC. It specifies CASSLSPSGSSGEQFF.

This rearrangement joins TRBV7-9 to TRBJ2-7; 7 nucleotides agree with TRBD1. After removal of 0 bases from V and 1 base from J, the junction contained 6 bases not matched to a gene. Germline V gives CDR1 SEHNR, CDR2 FQNEAQ (reference sequence). CDR3 size: 16 residues. This CDR3 reads CASSLAPRTGSYEQYF. The CDR3 region has the DNA TGTGCCAGCAGCTTAGCGCCCCGGACAGGATCCTACGAGCAGTACTTC.

The gene calls are TRBV7-2 and TRBJ2-3; D may be TRBD2 (6 bases). V gave up 1 base and J gave up 1 base, with 9 bases separating them. This CDR3 region has 15 residues. Germline V gene sequence: CDR1 SGHTA, CDR2 FQGNSA. Here the CDR3 reads CASSLDAGRTDTQYF. In DNA, the CDR3 is TGTGCCAGCAGCTTAGATGCGGGGCGCACAGATACGCAGTATTTT.

The genes are TRBV7-8 and TRBJ2-7; 9 bases match TRBD1. CDR1 and CDR2 (germline): SGHVS, FQNEAQ. Trimming took 5 bases from V and 9 from J; bases not matched to a gene: 8. This CDR3 spans 13 amino acids. The CDR3 sequence: CASSGRDRVRQYF. For the CDR3, the DNA is TGTGCCAGCAGCGGCCGGGACAGGGTTCGGCAGTACTTC.

The chain combines TRBV4-3 with TRBJ1-2; D uncertain. Between the trimmed V and J ends, which lost 0 bases and 5 bases, there was a span of 7 bases. The CDR3 length is 13 residues. The germline V gene encodes CDR1 LGHNA and CDR2 YSLEER. The CDR3 nucleotides read TGCGCCAGCAGCCAAGATCCGAGTTATGGCTACACCTTC. It translates to CASSQDPSYGYTF.

This clone was recorded at least ten times. This chain connects TRBV28 to TRBJ2-7; 7 nucleotides line up with TRBD1. Losses at the gene ends were 2 bases for V and 4 bases for J; bases not matched to a gene: 5. The CDR3 is 14 amino acids. Germline CDR1 and CDR2: MDHEN and SYDVKM. CDR3: CASSLGGQFYEQYF. CDR3 nucleotide sequence: TGTGCCAGCAGTTTAGGGGGACAGTTTTACGAGCAGTACTTC.

A word on this clone: This sample includes further DNA sequences coding for the same CDR3. This rearrangement joins TRBV3-1 (or the pseudogene TRBV3-2) to TRBJ2-7, with 9 bases aligning to TRBD1. Germline lookup yields CDR1 LGHDT and CDR2 YNNKEL (reference sequence). V was clipped by 3 bases and J by 4 bases; unmatched bases: 1. This CDR3 has 13 residues. The DNA of the CDR3 is TGTGCCAGCAGCCAGGACAGGGGATACGAGCAGTACTTC. It yields the protein CASSQDRGYEQYF.

The genes are TRBV4-1 and TRBJ2-7; TRBD1 matches at 12 bases. CDR1 is MGHRA, CDR2 YSYEKL, per germline. The CDR3 runs 17 residues. The J segment lost 7 bases and the V segment lost 0 bases, leaving 10 bases of the junction unmatched. The CDR3 nucleotides read TGCGCCAGCAGCCAAGATGAGGGGGACAGGGGGCATTTGGAGCAGTACTTC. It codes for CASSQDEGDRGHLEQYF.

This sequence joins TRBV5-1 and TRBJ1-2; tentatively, D is TRBD1 (6 bases). Germline V lookup: CDR1 SGHRS, CDR2 YFSETQ. V was cut by 3 bases and J by 6 bases, with 15 bases left in between. This CDR3 contains 14 residues. The CDR3 loop reads CASSSTGLRDGYTF. The CDR3 DNA reads TGCGCCAGCAGCTCTACAGGGTTGAGGGATGGCTACACCTTC.

This clone has only a few counts. The genes are TRBV12-2 and TRBJ2-1; TRBD2 was called by the table and not checked on the DNA. TRBV12-2 counts as a pseudogene. This CDR3 region has 19 residues. The DNA of the CDR3 is TGTGCAAGTCGCTTAGATGAGTGGTTGGCGGGGTTGTCCTACAATGAGCAGTTCTTC. Protein sequence: CASRLDEWLAGLSYNEQFF.

The genes are TRBV19 and TRBJ2-3; TRBD2 matches at 9 bases. The V segment lost 7 bases and the J segment 5 bases; nucleotides outside the gene matches: 10. From germline, CDR1 is LNHDA and CDR2 SQIVND (reference sequence). This CDR3 contains 15 residues. CDR3 DNA sequence: TGTGCCAGTAATAGCGATAGCGGGAGTGTAGATACGCAGTATTTT. It is translated as CASNSDSGSVDTQYF. Using reference TRBV19 and TRBJ2-3 for the parts outside the CDR3, the full variable domain is DGGITQSPKYLFRKEGQNVTLSCEQNLNHDAMYWYRQDPGQGLRLIYYSQIVNDFQKGDIAEGYSVSREKKESFPLTVTSAQKNPTAFYLCASNSDSGSVDTQYFGPGTRLTVL.

The chain carries TRBV7-3 and TRBJ2-1; 13 bases fit TRBD2. CDR3 length: 19 amino acids. V shed 2 bases, J shed 0 bases, and the junction held 7 bases outside the gene matches. In germline, CDR1 is SGHTA, CDR2 FQGTGA. The CDR3 spells CASSLPTSGGRSSYNEQFF. DNA for the CDR3: TGTGCCAGCAGCTTACCGACTAGCGGGGGGCGCAGCTCCTACAATGAGCAGTTCTTC.

This chain uses TRBV7-6 with TRBJ1-5, with a tentative D call TRBD1 (5 bases). The CDR3 spans 15 residues. Germline V CDR1 and CDR2: SGHVS, FNYEAQ. The germline V and J ends were trimmed by 4 bases and 7 bases, with 17 bases remaining between them. DNA of the CDR3: TGTGCCAGCAGCTCCGGCCCAGGGAGGGACCAGCCCCAGCATTTT. This sequence encodes CASSSGPGRDQPQHF.

The CDR3 loop is CASSSGTSGPEQFF. CDR3 sequence (DNA): TGTGCCAGCAGTTCGGGGACTAGCGGGCCCGAGCAGTTCTTC. The V call is TRBV6-6, the J call TRBJ2-1; 12 positions match TRBD2. After removal of 4 bases from V and 10 bases from J, the junction contained 5 bases not matched to a gene. CDR1 is MNHNY, CDR2 SVGAGI, per germline (reference sequence). The CDR3 totals 14 residues.